This entry lists 11 T cell receptor beta chains sequenced from one sample in a study of T cells after yellow fever vaccination. Each CDR3 protein is one row after TCRdb ran MiXCR on the 5' RACE reads. The sample lists 140,000 to 150,000 distinct CDR3 sequences; more than 6.5% were seen once. The source material was CD4+ T cells sorted from PBMCs, sampled 10 days after the yellow fever booster vaccination. Every receptor here comes from a man aged 30 to 45 who received the YFV17D yellow fever vaccine.

The sample holds many counts of this clonotype. The chain recombines TRBV7-2 with TRBJ2-2, with 7 nucleotides matching TRBD2. Trimming cost V 8 bases and J 6 bases; bases outside gene matches: 12. This CDR3 is built from 15 residues. Germline V gene data show CDR1 as SGHTA and CDR2 as FQGNSA. The CDR3: CASGTSAIGAGELFF. The CDR3 bases are TGTGCCAGCGGTACTAGCGCAATAGGGGCCGGGGAGCTGTTTTTT.

This clonotype occurred many times. The rearrangement links TRBV7-2 to TRBJ1-5; 7 bases are shared with TRBD1. Germline V CDR1 and CDR2: SGHTA, FQGNSA. This CDR3 has 15 amino acids. Trimming removed 0 bases from V and 5 bases from J; junction bases left unmatched: 4. The CDR3 sequence: CASSLASGGDQPQHF. CDR3 bases: TGTGCCAGCAGCTTAGCTTCAGGGGGAGATCAGCCCCAGCATTTT.

The table lists this clonotype with many counts. The chain is built from TRBV16 and TRBJ2-5, with 7 bases lining up with TRBD1. V lost 2 bases, J lost 3 bases, and 0 bases stayed unmatched. The CDR3 is 13 amino acids. Germline V gene lookup returns CDR1 KGHSY and CDR2 FQNENV. Here the CDR3 DNA reads TGTGCCAGCAGCCAAGGGACAGAAGAGACCCAGTACTTC. It codes for CASSQGTEETQYF. The full variable domain, in which reference TRBV16 and TRBJ2-5 provide the parts outside the CDR3, is GEEVAQTPKHLVRGEGQKAKLYCAPIKGHSYVFWYQQVLKNEFKFLISFQNENVFDETGMPKERFSAKCLPNSPCSLEIQATKLEDSAVYFCASSQGTEETQYFGPGTRLLVL.

This clonotype was observed a few times. The rearrangement uses TRBV11-3 and TRBJ2-3; TRBD2 agrees at 11 bases. V gave up 3 bases and J gave up 8 bases; unmatched junction bases: 10. Germline V gene sequence: CDR1 SGHNT, CDR2 YENEEA. The CDR3 spans 16 residues. CDR3 sequence reads: CASSLGTSGPAVTQYF. The CDR3 DNA is TGTGCCAGCAGCTTGGGGACTAGCGGACCGGCGGTTACGCAGTATTTT.

Many counts were recorded for this clonotype. The J gene is TRBJ2-1, the V gene TRBV20-1, with 7 bases identical to TRBD1. V gave up 2 bases and J gave up 2 bases; unmatched junction bases: 3. The CDR3 is 14 residues long. Germline values: CDR1 DFQATT, CDR2 SNEGSKA (reference sequence). In DNA, the CDR3 is TGCAGTGCTAGAAAGACAGGGACCTACAATGAGCAGTTCTTC. It is translated as CSARKTGTYNEQFF.

This clonotype appeared many times. CDR3 sequence (DNA): TGCAGTGCCTTGGGGAGCGGTAGCTCCTACAATGAGCAGTTCTTC. Encoded protein: CSALGSGSSYNEQFF. The chain employs TRBV20-1 and TRBJ2-1; D is possibly TRBD2 (5 bases). Germline V gene data show CDR1 as DFQATT and CDR2 as SNEGSKA (reference sequence). Trimming removed 6 bases at V and 0 bases at J, with 15 bases between. The CDR3 extends over 15 amino acids.

This chain joins TRBV6-5 and TRBJ2-2; unclear D gene. Germline V CDR1 and CDR2: MNHEY, SVGAGI. The V and J ends lost 7 bases and 5 bases respectively, with 5 bases between them. The CDR3 is 11 amino acids. CDR3 in amino acids: CASKLTGELFF. CDR3 coding DNA: TGTGCCAGCAAGCTGACCGGGGAGCTGTTTTTT.

This clonotype was seen at least ten times. This rearrangement joins TRBV14 to TRBJ2-5; the D is unclear. The germline CDR1 and CDR2 sequences are SGHDN and FVKESK. V was cut by 0 bases and J by 7 bases, with 6 bases left in between. The CDR3 spans 12 residues. The CDR3 protein is CASSQDHVTQYF. In nucleotides, the CDR3 is TGTGCCAGCAGCCAAGATCACGTGACCCAGTACTTC. Supplemented by reference TRBV14 and TRBJ2-5, the full variable domain reads EAGVTQFPSHSVIEKGQTVTLRCDPISGHDNLYWYRRVMGKEIKFLLHFVKESKQDESGMPNNRFLAERTGGTYSTLKVQPAELEDSGVYFCASSQDHVTQYFGPGTRLLVL.

The genes are TRBV3-1 and TRBJ2-3; D might be TRBD2 (5 bases). CDR1 and CDR2 (germline): LGHDT, YNNKEL (reference sequence). The CDR3 is 14 amino acids. Deletions cut 4 bases from V and 5 bases from J, with 13 bases between. CDR3 loop: CASSRNAAGDTQYF. In DNA form, the CDR3 reads TGTGCCAGCAGCCGTAACGCGGCGGGAGATACGCAGTATTTT.

Remarks on this clonotype: A read error may be the cause here, since a much bigger clone is one base away. This rearrangement joins TRBV20-1 to TRBJ2-2; 7 bases are a match to TRBD1. The J segment lost 6 bases and the V segment lost 7 bases, leaving 11 bases of the junction unmatched. The CDR3 extends over 14 amino acids. The germline gives CDR1 DFQATT, CDR2 SNEGSKA (reference sequence). For the CDR3, the DNA is TGCAGTGGCCTTCGAGCAGGGGGACCCGGGGAGCTGTTTTTT. Its translation is CSGLRAGGPGELFF.

Comments on this clonotype: Its ends do not fully match the called genes, so a read error is possible. This chain joins TRBV15 and TRBJ2-5; 8 bases agree with TRBD2. CDR1 and CDR2 from the germline V gene are LNHNV and YYDKDF (reference sequence). CDR3 length: 16 residues. CDR3: CVTSRGAGAVQETQYF. CDR3 nucleotide sequence: TGTGTCACCAGCAGGGGAGCGGGGGCAGTACAAGAGACCCAGTACTTC.